Below are 30 T cell receptor beta chains sequenced from a single sample in a study of T cell repertoires in cytomegalovirus infection. A single record per CDR3 protein comes from TCRdb applying MiXCR to the reads. The sample has 200,000 to 250,000 distinct CDR3 sequences, roughly an eighth seen once. The sequencing sample was made of PBMCs. Receptors were obtained from a human donor in good health (CMV status not recorded). Some clones in this sample may be carry-over from other donors' samples.

This clonotype occurred many times. The J gene is TRBJ1-6, the V gene TRBV12-3 or TRBV12-4; possible D gene TRBD1, 5 bases. CDR3 length: 15 residues. Trimming left V 5 bases short and J 5 bases short, with 13 bases between. CDR3 residues: CASSPWTDNNSPLHF. In nucleotides, the CDR3 is TGTGCCAGCAGTCCTTGGACGGACAATAATTCACCCCTCCACTTT.

This clonotype was seen many times. V gene TRBV7-2 combines with J gene TRBJ2-7; D unresolved. The germline gives CDR1 SGHTA, CDR2 FQGNSA. The CDR3 contains 13 residues. V dropped 1 base and J dropped 1 base, with 5 bases sitting between them. CDR3 residues: CASSLGASYEQYF. The DNA for the CDR3 is TGTGCCAGCAGCTTAGGGGCTTCCTACGAGCAGTACTTC.

There are many counts of this clonotype. The chain recombines TRBV7-2 with TRBJ1-5; TRBD1 is a possible D gene (5 bases). This CDR3 region has 15 residues. Germline V lookup: CDR1 SGHTA, CDR2 FQGNSA. The V and J ends lost 2 bases and 1 base respectively, with 9 bases between them. The chain's CDR3 is CASSLTQGSNQPQHF. The CDR3, as DNA: TGTGCCAGCAGCTTAACCCAGGGAAGCAATCAGCCCCAGCATTTT. The full variable domain, its missing parts supplied by reference TRBV7-2 and TRBJ1-5, is GAGVSQSPSNKVTEKGKDVELRCDPISGHTALYWYRQSLGQGLEFLIYFQGNSAPDKSGLPSDRFSAERTGGSVSTLTIQRTQQEDSAVYLCASSLTQGSNQPQHFGDGTRLSIL.

This clonotype was counted ten times or more. The genes are TRBV4-1 and TRBJ1-2; TRBD1 is a possible D gene (5 bases). Trimming shortened V by 0 bases and J by 3 bases, and 8 bases separated the two germline ends. Germline CDR1 and CDR2: MGHRA and YSYEKL. The CDR3 runs to 14 residues. As DNA, the CDR3 is TGCGCCAGCAGCCAAGACAGGGATGACTATGGCTACACCTTC. Translating gives CASSQDRDDYGYTF.

This clonotype was detected ten times or more. This chain uses TRBV6-1 with TRBJ2-3; D not resolved. The CDR3 is made up of 13 amino acids. V was cut by 6 bases and J by 0 bases, with 7 bases left in between. Germline V gives CDR1 MNHNS, CDR2 SASEGT. The chain's CDR3 is CASRKPSTDTQYF. Written as DNA, the CDR3 is TGTGCCAGCAGAAAACCTAGCACAGATACGCAGTATTTT.

There are many counts of this clonotype. The V and J genes are TRBV7-2 and TRBJ2-7; D unclear. The CDR3 has 14 amino acids. Trimming removed 7 bases from V and 2 bases from J, with 15 bases in between. The V gene's germline CDR1 is SGHTA and CDR2 FQGNSA. The CDR3 here is CASTMAGGPYEQYF. The CDR3, as DNA: TGTGCCAGCACCATGGCAGGCGGACCCTACGAGCAGTACTTC.

In its sample, this clonotype was seen a few times. The rearrangement joins TRBV3-1 to TRBJ2-7, with a weak D call TRBD2 (6 bases). V gave up 1 base and J gave up 0 bases, with 7 bases separating them. Per germline, CDR1 LGHDT and CDR2 YNNKEL (reference sequence). This CDR3 is built from 14 residues. The CDR3 reads CASSQGAGSYEQYF. The DNA for the CDR3 is TGTGCCAGCAGCCAAGGAGCGGGCTCCTACGAGCAGTACTTC.

This clonotype turned up a few times. The J gene is TRBJ1-2, the V gene TRBV3-1; D remains ambiguous. Germline loops: CDR1 LGHDT, CDR2 YNNKEL (reference sequence). V shed 0 bases and J shed 4 bases, with 6 bases lying between them. The CDR3 consists of 13 residues. CDR3 loop: CASSQERIYGYTF. CDR3 DNA sequence: TGTGCCAGCAGCCAAGAACGAATCTATGGCTACACCTTC.

This clonotype was recorded many times. The chain employs TRBV7-2 and TRBJ2-5; D perhaps matches TRBD1 (6 bases). Trimming took 0 bases from V and 4 from J, leaving 12 bases between them. Germline V gene sequence: CDR1 SGHTA, CDR2 FQGNSA. The CDR3 contains 15 residues. CDR3 residues: CASSLAIQGRETQYF. The CDR3 DNA is TGTGCCAGCAGCTTAGCGATCCAGGGGAGAGAGACCCAGTACTTC.

In its sample, this clonotype was seen a few times. The J gene is TRBJ1-6, the V gene TRBV25-1; D perhaps matches TRBD1 (5 bases). CDR3 length: 13 residues. CDR1 and CDR2 (germline): MGHDK, SYGVNS. V was shortened by 6 bases and J by 3 bases, with 6 bases between the two germline ends. The CDR3 here is CASSRDYNSPLHF. CDR3 bases: TGTGCCAGCAGCAGGGACTATAATTCACCCCTCCACTTT.

This clonotype appeared a few times. This chain links TRBV29-1 with TRBJ1-2; possible D gene TRBD1, 5 bases. Germline V gives CDR1 SQVTM, CDR2 ANQGSEA. This CDR3 has 12 amino acids. V shed 7 bases and J shed 1 base, with 10 bases lying between them. CDR3 nucleotide sequence: TGCAGCGGCCGGGACGGTAACTATGGCTACACCTTC. Its protein is CSGRDGNYGYTF. Combining the CDR3 with reference TRBV29-1 and TRBJ1-2 gives the whole variable domain SAVISQKPSRDICQRGTSLTIQCQVDSQVTMMFWYRQQPGQSLTLIATANQGSEATYESGFVIDKFPISRPNLTFSTLTVSNMSPEDSSIYLCSGRDGNYGYTFGSGTRLTVV.

Details on this clonotype: A much larger clonotype is one base distant, so this may be a read error. The CDR3 does not close with the conserved phenylalanine or tryptophan, likely indicating a read error. The chain has TRBV6-5 and TRBJ1-1; D unclear. The germline V gene encodes CDR1 MNHEY and CDR2 SVGAGI. The CDR3 runs to 13 residues. V dropped 5 bases and J dropped 6 bases, with 13 bases sitting between them. The CDR3 DNA reads TGTGCCAGCAGTCCACGAGGGAGGGCTGAAGCTTTCTGT. It codes for CASSPRGRAEAFC.

This clonotype was recorded a few times. This chain uses TRBV14 with TRBJ1-1; D gene uncertain. From germline, CDR1 is SGHDN and CDR2 FVKESK. The CDR3 totals 13 residues. Deletions cut 3 bases from V and 7 bases from J, with 12 bases between. This chain's CDR3 is CASSHGLRGEAFF. Here the CDR3 DNA reads TGTGCCAGCAGCCACGGCCTTCGGGGTGAAGCTTTCTTT. Drawing the rest from reference TRBV14 and TRBJ1-1, the complete variable domain is EAGVTQFPSHSVIEKGQTVTLRCDPISGHDNLYWYRRVMGKEIKFLLHFVKESKQDESGMPNNRFLAERTGGTYSTLKVQPAELEDSGVYFCASSHGLRGEAFFGQGTRLTVV.

The CDR3 nucleotides are TGTGCCAGCAGCCAAGAACCTCACAGGGGGAACACTGAAGCTTTCTTT. It encodes CASSQEPHRGNTEAFF. V is TRBV3-1 and J is TRBJ1-1, with TRBD1 matching 7 bases. V lost 0 bases and J lost 1; bases outside the gene matches: 5. The V gene's germline CDR1 is LGHDT and CDR2 YNNKEL (reference sequence). The CDR3 runs 16 residues.

This clonotype was seen repeatedly, ten times or more. The rearrangement uses TRBV19 and TRBJ1-2, with unresolved D. The CDR3 runs 13 residues. The germline CDR1 and CDR2 sequences are LNHDA and SQIVND (reference sequence). V was trimmed by 7 bases and J by 4 bases, leaving 13 bases between them. The CDR3 is CASKEAGAYGYTF. The DNA of the CDR3 is TGTGCCAGTAAGGAGGCAGGCGCCTATGGCTACACCTTC. Together with reference TRBV19 and TRBJ1-2, the CDR3 gives the full variable domain: DGGITQSPKYLFRKEGQNVTLSCEQNLNHDAMYWYRQDPGQGLRLIYYSQIVNDFQKGDIAEGYSVSREKKESFPLTVTSAQKNPTAFYLCASKEAGAYGYTFGSGTRLTVV.

This chain uses TRBV20-1 with TRBJ2-5; D not certain. Germline loops: CDR1 DFQATT, CDR2 SNEGSKA (reference sequence). This CDR3 contains 13 residues. The V and J ends lost 0 bases and 2 bases respectively, with 7 bases between them. CDR3 nucleotides: TGCAGTGCTAGAGATCGCATTCAAGAGACCCAGTACTTC. Translation: CSARDRIQETQYF.

This clonotype was counted between two and nine times. The chain carries TRBV2 and TRBJ1-2; 8 bases are a match to TRBD1. The germline CDR1 and CDR2 sequences are SNHLY and FYNNEI. CDR3 length: 13 residues. V dropped 4 bases and J dropped 8; count of bases not matched to a gene: 6. As DNA, the CDR3 is TGTGCCAGCAGTGGGACAGGGACTGGCGGCTACACCTTC. This codes for CASSGTGTGGYTF.

The chain couples TRBV5-5 to TRBJ2-5; TRBD1 matches at 7 bases. The CDR3 runs to 14 residues. J gave up 3 bases and V 5 bases, and 7 bases lay outside the gene matches. In germline, CDR1 is SGHKS, CDR2 YYEKEE (reference sequence). CDR3 DNA: TGTGCCAGCAGTCCGACCGGGACAGAAGAGACCCAGTACTTC. It encodes CASSPTGTEETQYF. The full variable domain, completed using reference TRBV5-5 and TRBJ2-5, is DAGVTQSPTHLIKTRGQQVTLRCSPISGHKSVSWYQQVLGQGPQFIFQYYEKEERGRGNFPDRFSARQFPNYSSELNVNALLLGDSALYLCASSPTGTEETQYFGPGTRLLVL.

This chain uses TRBV20-1 with TRBJ2-5; the match to TRBD2 covers 8 bases. V dropped 0 bases and J dropped 7; count of bases not matched to a gene: 13. The CDR3 is 16 residues long. Germline V gives CDR1 DFQATT, CDR2 SNEGSKA (reference sequence). The CDR3 region is CSARDRIAGTPGTQYF. The CDR3 region has the DNA TGCAGTGCTAGAGATAGGATAGCGGGGACCCCTGGGACCCAGTACTTC.

This clonotype was counted many times. The V call is TRBV7-3, the J call TRBJ2-3; weak D call: TRBD2 (6 bases). Trimming cost V 5 bases and J 2 bases, with 14 bases left between them. CDR3 length: 15 residues. Germline V CDR1 and CDR2: SGHTA, FQGTGA. The DNA of the CDR3 is TGTGCCAGCAGCGATACGGGACTCCACACAGATACGCAGTATTTT. It translates to CASSDTGLHTDTQYF. The full variable domain, rest sourced from reference TRBV7-3 and TRBJ2-3, is GAGVSQTPSNKVTEKGKYVELRCDPISGHTALYWYRQSLGQGPEFLIYFQGTGAADDSGLPNDRFFAVRPEGSVSTLKIQRTERGDSAVYLCASSDTGLHTDTQYFGPGTRLTVL.

This clonotype was counted many times. This chain joins TRBV19 and TRBJ2-1, with a possible D match to TRBD1 (5 bases). The germline CDR1 and CDR2 sequences are LNHDA and SQIVND (reference sequence). Trimming took off 0 bases at V and 16 bases at J, with 16 bases between the two ends. The CDR3 covers 13 residues. The CDR3 region has the DNA TGTGCCAGTAGTATAGATGAAGGCAGGGCTTATTTCTTC. As protein: CASSIDEGRAYFF.

This clonotype showed up many times. V is TRBV6-2 or TRBV6-3 and J is TRBJ2-1; D is unclear. The CDR3 is 15 amino acids. Trimming removed 10 bases from V and 0 bases from J, with 16 bases in between. CDR1 is MNHEY and CDR2 is SVGEGT in the germline V gene. For the CDR3, the DNA is TGTGCCACCAGCACCCTACCGGTCTCCTACAATGAGCAGTTCTTC. Encoded protein: CATSTLPVSYNEQFF.

At least ten counts were recorded for this clonotype. V gene TRBV7-2 combines with J gene TRBJ1-6; no clear D. The germline CDR1 and CDR2 sequences are SGHTA and FQGNSA. Trimming left V 6 bases short and J 12 bases short, with 12 bases between. CDR3 length: 12 amino acids. CDR3: CASRFGDEPLHF. The CDR3 region has the DNA TGTGCCAGCAGGTTCGGAGACGAACCCCTCCACTTT.

In this sample, this clonotype turned up many times. The chain combines TRBV28 with TRBJ2-1; D possibly corresponds to TRBD2 (5 bases). The CDR3 runs 15 residues. Germline V gene sequence: CDR1 MDHEN, CDR2 SYDVKM. Trimming cost V 3 bases and J 0 bases, with 9 bases left between them. In DNA form, the CDR3 reads TGTGCCAGCAGTTTTCAAGGGAGCTCCTACAATGAGCAGTTCTTC. This translates into CASSFQGSSYNEQFF.

The chain joins TRBV6-1 to TRBJ2-4, with TRBD2 matching over 16 bases. The CDR3 loop spans 19 amino acids. CDR1 MNHNS and CDR2 SASEGT come from the germline V gene. With 5 bases clipped from V and 4 bases from J, the junction kept 11 bases outside the gene matches. The CDR3 DNA is TGTGCCAGCAGTCATCCGGGACTAGCGGGGGGGGGGGATAAAAACATTCAGTACTTC. Encoded protein: CASSHPGLAGGGDKNIQYF.

J is TRBJ1-1 and V is TRBV5-1; D possibly corresponds to TRBD1 (5 bases). V lost 2 bases, J lost 4 bases, and 15 bases lay in between. CDR1 and CDR2 from the germline V gene are SGHRS and YFSETQ. The CDR3 is 15 amino acids. CDR3: CASSFTEGRGTEAFF. DNA of the CDR3: TGCGCCAGCAGCTTTACCGAGGGGAGAGGCACTGAAGCTTTCTTT.

This clonotype turned up a few times. The V call is TRBV4-3, the J call TRBJ2-7; 10 nucleotides agree with TRBD2. Per the germline V gene, CDR1 is LGHNA and CDR2 is YSLEER. Germline trimming cut 0 bases from V and 1 base from J; bases unmatched to any gene: 6. The CDR3 consists of 17 residues. The CDR3 protein is CASSQEARTSGSYEQYF. The DNA of the CDR3 is TGCGCCAGCAGCCAAGAGGCCCGGACTAGCGGTTCCTACGAGCAGTACTTC.

The CDR3 spells CASSSTGQGAYYGYTF. The CDR3 nucleotides read TGCGCCAGCAGCTCGACCGGACAGGGGGCTTACTATGGCTACACCTTC. The rearrangement uses TRBV5-1 and TRBJ1-2; 11 bases fit TRBD1. The CDR3 totals 16 residues. V lost 3 bases to trimming and J lost 3 bases; unmatched junction nucleotides: 7. The V gene's germline CDR1 is SGHRS and CDR2 YFSETQ.

This clonotype has only a few counts. The chain uses TRBV7-2 and TRBJ2-1; 10 nucleotides align to TRBD2. After removal of 2 bases from V and 11 bases from J, the junction contained 9 bases not matched to a gene. The CDR3 runs to 15 residues. Germline V gene data show CDR1 as SGHTA and CDR2 as FQGNSA. The chain's CDR3 is CASSLRGPSGSKQFF. The CDR3 region has the DNA TGTGCCAGCAGCTTAAGAGGGCCTAGCGGGAGCAAGCAGTTCTTC.

This clonotype was counted at least ten times. The V gene is TRBV27, the J gene TRBJ2-1, with TRBD2 matching 9 bases. This CDR3 region has 16 residues. After removal of 4 bases from V and 3 bases from J, the junction contained 7 bases not matched to a gene. CDR1 and CDR2 (germline): MNHEY, SMNVEV (reference sequence). DNA of the CDR3: TGTGCCAGCAGTTCCAGGACTAGCGCCTTCTACAATGAGCAGTTCTTC. Amino acid sequence: CASSSRTSAFYNEQFF.